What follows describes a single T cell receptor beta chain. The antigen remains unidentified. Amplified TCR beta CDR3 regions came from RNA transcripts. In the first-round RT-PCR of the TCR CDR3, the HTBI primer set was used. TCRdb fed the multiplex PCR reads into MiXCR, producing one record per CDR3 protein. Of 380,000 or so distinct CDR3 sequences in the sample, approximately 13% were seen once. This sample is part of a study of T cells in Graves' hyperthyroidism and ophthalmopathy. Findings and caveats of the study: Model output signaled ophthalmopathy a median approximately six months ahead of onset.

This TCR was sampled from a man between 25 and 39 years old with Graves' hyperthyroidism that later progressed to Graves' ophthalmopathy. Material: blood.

In nucleotides, the CDR3 is TGCGCCAGCAGCCAAAAACGACGGGGGGGCGCGTACAATGAGCAGTTCTTC. Residues: CASSQKRRGGAYNEQFF. V and J are TRBV4-1 and TRBJ2-1, with 8 bases fitting TRBD2. Germline CDR1 MGHRA, CDR2 YSYEKL. The CDR3 contains 17 residues. Unmatched junction bases numbered 10, after V lost 2 bases and J lost 4 bases.